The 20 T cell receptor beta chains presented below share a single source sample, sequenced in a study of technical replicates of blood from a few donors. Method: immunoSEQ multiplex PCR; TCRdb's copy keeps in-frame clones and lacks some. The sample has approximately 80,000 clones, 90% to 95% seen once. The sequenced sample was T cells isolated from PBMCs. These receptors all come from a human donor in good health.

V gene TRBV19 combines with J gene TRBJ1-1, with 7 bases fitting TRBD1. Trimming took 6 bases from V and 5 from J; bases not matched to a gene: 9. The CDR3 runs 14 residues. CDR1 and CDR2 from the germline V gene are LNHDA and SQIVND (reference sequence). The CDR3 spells CASSDRARITEAFF. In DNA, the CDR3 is TGTGCCAGTAGCGACAGGGCGCGGATTACTGAAGCTTTCTTT.

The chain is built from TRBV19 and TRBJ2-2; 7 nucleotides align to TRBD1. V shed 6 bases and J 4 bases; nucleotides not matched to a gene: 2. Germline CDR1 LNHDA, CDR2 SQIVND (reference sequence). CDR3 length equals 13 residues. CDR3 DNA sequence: TGTGCCAGTAGGACAGGGATCACCGGGGAGCTGTTTTTT. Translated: CASRTGITGELFF.

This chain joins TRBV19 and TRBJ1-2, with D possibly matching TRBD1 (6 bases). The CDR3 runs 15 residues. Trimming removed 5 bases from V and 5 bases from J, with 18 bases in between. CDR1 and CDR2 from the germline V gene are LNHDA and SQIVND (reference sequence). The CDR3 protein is CASSYTTQGGYGYTF. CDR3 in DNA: TGTGCCAGTAGTTACACCACACAGGGAGGGTATGGCTACACCTTC.

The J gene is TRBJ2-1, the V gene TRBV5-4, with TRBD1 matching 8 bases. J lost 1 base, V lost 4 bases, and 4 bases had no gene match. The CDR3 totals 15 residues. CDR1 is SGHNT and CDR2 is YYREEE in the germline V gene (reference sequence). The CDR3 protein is CASSPGQESYNEQFF. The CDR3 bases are TGTGCCAGCAGCCCGGGACAGGAGTCCTACAATGAGCAGTTCTTC. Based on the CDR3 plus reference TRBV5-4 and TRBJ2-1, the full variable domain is ETGVTQSPTHLIKTRGQQVTLRCSSQSGHNTVSWYQQALGQGPQFIFQYYREEENGRGNFPPRFSGLQFPNYSSELNVNALELDDSALYLCASSPGQESYNEQFFGPGTRLTVL.

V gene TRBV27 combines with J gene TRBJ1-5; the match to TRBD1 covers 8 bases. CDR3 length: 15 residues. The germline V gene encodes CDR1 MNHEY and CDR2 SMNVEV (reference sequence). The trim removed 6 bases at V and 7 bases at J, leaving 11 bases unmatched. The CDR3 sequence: CASSQDRDMRQPQHF. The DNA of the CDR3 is TGTGCCAGCAGCCAGGACAGGGACATGAGACAGCCCCAGCATTTT.

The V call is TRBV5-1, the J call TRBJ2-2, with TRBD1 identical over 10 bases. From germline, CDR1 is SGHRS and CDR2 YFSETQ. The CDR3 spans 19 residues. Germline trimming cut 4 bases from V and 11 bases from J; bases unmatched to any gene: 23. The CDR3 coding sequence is TGCGCCAGCAGCCCAACGCAACTCCCGGACAGGGGGAAGCTGTTTGAGCTGTTTTTT. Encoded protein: CASSPTQLPDRGKLFELFF.

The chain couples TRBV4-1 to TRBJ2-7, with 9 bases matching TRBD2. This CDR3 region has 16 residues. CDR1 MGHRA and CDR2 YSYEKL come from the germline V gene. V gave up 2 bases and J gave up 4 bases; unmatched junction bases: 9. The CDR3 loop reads CASSQPRGLATYEQYF. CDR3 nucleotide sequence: TGCGCCAGCAGCCAACCCCGGGGACTAGCTACTTACGAGCAGTACTTC.

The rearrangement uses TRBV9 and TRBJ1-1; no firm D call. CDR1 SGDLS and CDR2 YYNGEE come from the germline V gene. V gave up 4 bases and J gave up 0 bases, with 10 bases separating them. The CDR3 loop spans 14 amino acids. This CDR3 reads CASSPTRVNTEAFF. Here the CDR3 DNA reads TGTGCCAGCAGCCCCACTCGGGTGAACACTGAAGCTTTCTTT.

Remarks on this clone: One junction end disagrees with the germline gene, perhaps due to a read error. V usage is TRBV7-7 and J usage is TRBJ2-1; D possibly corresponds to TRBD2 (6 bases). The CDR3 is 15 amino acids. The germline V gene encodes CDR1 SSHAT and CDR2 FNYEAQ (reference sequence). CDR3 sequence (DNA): TGTGCTAGCAGCCCCCGCGGGGACTCCTACAATGAGCAGTTCTTC. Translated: CASSPRGDSYNEQFF.

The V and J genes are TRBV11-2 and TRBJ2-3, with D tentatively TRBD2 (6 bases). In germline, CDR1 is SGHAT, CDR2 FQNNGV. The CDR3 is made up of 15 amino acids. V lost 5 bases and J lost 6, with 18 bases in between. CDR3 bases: TGTGCCAGCAGCCGCAGCCGGTACGGAGGGGATACGCAGTATTTT. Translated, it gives CASSRSRYGGDTQYF. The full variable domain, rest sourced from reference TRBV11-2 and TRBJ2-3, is EAGVAQSPRYKIIEKRQSVAFWCNPISGHATLYWYQQILGQGPKLLIQFQNNGVVDDSQLPKDRFSAERLKGVDSTLKIQPAKLEDSAVYLCASSRSRYGGDTQYFGPGTRLTVL.

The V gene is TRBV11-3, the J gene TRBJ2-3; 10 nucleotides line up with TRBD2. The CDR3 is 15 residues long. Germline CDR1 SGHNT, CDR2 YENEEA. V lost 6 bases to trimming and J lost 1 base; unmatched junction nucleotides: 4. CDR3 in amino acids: CASRPTSGGTDTQYF. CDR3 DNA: TGTGCCAGCAGGCCAACTAGCGGGGGCACAGATACGCAGTATTTT.

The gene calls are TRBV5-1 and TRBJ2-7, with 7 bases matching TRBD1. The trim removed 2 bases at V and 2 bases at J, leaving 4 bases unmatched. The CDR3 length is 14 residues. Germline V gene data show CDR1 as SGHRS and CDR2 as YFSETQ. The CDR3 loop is CASSFWDRTYEQYF. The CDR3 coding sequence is TGCGCCAGCAGCTTCTGGGACAGAACCTACGAGCAGTACTTC. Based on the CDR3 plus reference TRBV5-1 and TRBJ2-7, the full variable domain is KAGVTQTPRYLIKTRGQQVTLSCSPISGHRSVSWYQQTPGQGLQFLFEYFSETQRNKGNFPGRFSGRQFSNSRSEMNVSTLELGDSALYLCASSFWDRTYEQYFGPGTRLTVT.

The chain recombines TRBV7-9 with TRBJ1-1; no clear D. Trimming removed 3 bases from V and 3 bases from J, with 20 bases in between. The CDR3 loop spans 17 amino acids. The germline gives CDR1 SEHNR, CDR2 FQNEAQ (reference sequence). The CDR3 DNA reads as TGTGCCAGCAGCTTTCCTGAGGGTTCAAGTCTCGACACTGAAGCTTTCTTT. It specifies CASSFPEGSSLDTEAFF. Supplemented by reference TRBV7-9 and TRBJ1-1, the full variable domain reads DTGVSQNPRHKITKRGQNVTFRCDPISEHNRLYWYRQTLGQGPEFLTYFQNEAQLEKSRLLSDRFSAERPKGSFSTLEIQRTEQGDSAMYLCASSFPEGSSLDTEAFFGQGTRLTVV.

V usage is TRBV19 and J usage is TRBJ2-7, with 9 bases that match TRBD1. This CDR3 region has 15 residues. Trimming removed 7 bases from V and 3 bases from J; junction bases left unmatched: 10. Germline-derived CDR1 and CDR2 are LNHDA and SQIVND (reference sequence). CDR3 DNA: TGTGCCAGTACGGTGGGACAGGGTACGTTCTACGAGCAGTACTTC. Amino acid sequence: CASTVGQGTFYEQYF.

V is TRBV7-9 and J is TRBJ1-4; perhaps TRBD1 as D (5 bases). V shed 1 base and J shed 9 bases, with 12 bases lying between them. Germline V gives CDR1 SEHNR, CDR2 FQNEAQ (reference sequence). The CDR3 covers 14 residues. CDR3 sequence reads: CASSLGSRAKKLFF. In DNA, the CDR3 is TGTGCCAGCAGCTTAGGATCCAGGGCCAAAAAACTGTTTTTT. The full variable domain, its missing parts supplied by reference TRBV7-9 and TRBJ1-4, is DTGVSQNPRHKITKRGQNVTFRCDPISEHNRLYWYRQTLGQGPEFLTYFQNEAQLEKSRLLSDRFSAERPKGSFSTLEIQRTEQGDSAMYLCASSLGSRAKKLFFGSGTQLSVL.

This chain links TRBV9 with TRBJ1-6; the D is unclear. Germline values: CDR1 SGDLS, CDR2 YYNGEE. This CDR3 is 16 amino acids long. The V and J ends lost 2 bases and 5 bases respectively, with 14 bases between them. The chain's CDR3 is CASSVGRGFDNSPLHF. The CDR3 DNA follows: TGTGCCAGCAGCGTGGGCCGGGGTTTCGATAATTCACCCCTCCACTTT. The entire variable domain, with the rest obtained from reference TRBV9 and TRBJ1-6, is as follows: DSGVTQTPKHLITATGQRVTLRCSPRSGDLSVYWYQQSLDQGLQFLIQYYNGEERAKGNILERFSAQQFPDLHSELNLSSLELGDSALYFCASSVGRGFDNSPLHFGNGTRLTVT.

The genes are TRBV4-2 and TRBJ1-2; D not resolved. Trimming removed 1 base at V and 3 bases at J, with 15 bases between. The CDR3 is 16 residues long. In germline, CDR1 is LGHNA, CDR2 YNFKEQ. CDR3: CASSQGEAGADYGYTF. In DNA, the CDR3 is TGTGCCAGCAGCCAAGGGGAGGCGGGCGCGGACTATGGCTACACCTTC.

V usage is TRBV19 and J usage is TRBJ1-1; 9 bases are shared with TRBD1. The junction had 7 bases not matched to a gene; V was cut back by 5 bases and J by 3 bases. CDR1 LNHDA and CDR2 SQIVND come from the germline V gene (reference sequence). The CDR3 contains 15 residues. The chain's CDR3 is CASSSGQGMHTEAFF. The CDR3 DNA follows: TGTGCCAGTAGTTCTGGACAGGGGATGCACACTGAAGCTTTCTTT.

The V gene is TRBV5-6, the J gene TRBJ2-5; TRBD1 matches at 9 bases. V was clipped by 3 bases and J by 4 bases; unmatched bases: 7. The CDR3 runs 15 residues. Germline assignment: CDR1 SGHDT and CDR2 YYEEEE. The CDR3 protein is CASSWGTGLIETQYF. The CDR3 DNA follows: TGTGCCAGCAGCTGGGGGACAGGGTTAATAGAGACCCAGTACTTC.

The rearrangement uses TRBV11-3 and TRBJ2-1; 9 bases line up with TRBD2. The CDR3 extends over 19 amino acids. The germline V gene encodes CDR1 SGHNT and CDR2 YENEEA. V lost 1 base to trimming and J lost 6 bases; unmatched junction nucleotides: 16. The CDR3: CASSLAPSGTPTIRNEQFF. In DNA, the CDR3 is TGTGCCAGCAGCTTAGCCCCTAGCGGGACCCCTACCATTCGCAATGAGCAGTTCTTC.